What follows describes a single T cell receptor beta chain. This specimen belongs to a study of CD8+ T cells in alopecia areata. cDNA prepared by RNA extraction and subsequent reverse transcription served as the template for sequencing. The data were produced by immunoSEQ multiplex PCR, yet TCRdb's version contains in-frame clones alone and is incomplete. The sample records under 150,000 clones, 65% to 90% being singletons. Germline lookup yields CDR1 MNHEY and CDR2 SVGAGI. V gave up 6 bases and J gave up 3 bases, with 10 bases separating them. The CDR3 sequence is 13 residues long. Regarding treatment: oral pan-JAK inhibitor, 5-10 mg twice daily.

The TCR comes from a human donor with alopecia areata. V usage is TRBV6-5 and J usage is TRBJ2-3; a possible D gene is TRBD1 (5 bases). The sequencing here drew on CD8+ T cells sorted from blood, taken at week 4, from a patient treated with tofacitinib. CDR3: CASSPTETDTQYF. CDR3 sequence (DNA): TGTGCCAGCAGCCCGACAGAAACAGATACGCAGTATTTT.